This T cell receptor beta chain was documented in a study of cytomegalovirus exposure and HLA in healthy donors. Study-wide findings and caveats: Rarity held for most TCR sequences, but there were some public TCRs that occurred in many donors. The authors judged a highly shared variant cluster likely a sequencing artifact. Based on reports, TCR beta sequences accurately predicted HLA-A and HLA-B alleles for most subjects. Some TCR beta chains (more than 150 of them) were listed as cytomegalovirus-associated.

The V gene lost 4 bases and the J gene lost 0 bases, with 10 bases spanning the gap. Looked up from germline, CDR1 is MNHEY and CDR2 is SMNVEV (reference sequence). The CDR3 has 15 amino acids. This clone was observed a handful of times. The antigen is unknown. PCR was performed using 60 Vbeta and 13 Jbeta primers. The data were produced by immunoSEQ multiplex PCR, yet TCRdb's version contains in-frame clones alone and is incomplete. The data contain some 190,000 clones, 65% to 80% of them singletons. The clonotype originates from a man in his thirties or forties in good health and CMV-seropositive. The sample comprised PBMCs. The chain employs TRBV27 and TRBJ1-5; no definite D call. The DNA of the CDR3 is TGTGCCAGCAGTTGGAGGGCATATAGCAATCAGCCCCAGCATTTT. Its protein product is CASSWRAYSNQPQHF.